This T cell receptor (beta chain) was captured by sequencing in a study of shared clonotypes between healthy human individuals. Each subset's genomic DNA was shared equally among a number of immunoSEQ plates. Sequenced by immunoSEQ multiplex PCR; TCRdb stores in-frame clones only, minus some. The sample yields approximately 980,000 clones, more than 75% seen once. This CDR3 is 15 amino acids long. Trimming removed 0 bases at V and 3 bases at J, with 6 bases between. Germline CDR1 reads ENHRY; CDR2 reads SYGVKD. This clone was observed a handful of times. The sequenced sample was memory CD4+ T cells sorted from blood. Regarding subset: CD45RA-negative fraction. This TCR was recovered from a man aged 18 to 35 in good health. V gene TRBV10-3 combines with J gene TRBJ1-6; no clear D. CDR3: CAISESVLYNSPLHF. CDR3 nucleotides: TGTGCCATCAGTGAGTCAGTCCTCTATAATTCACCCCTCCACTTT.